These T cell receptor beta chains were read from a single sample in a study of a mutant IDH1 vaccine in newly diagnosed glioma. These receptors have no identified antigens. This table comes from immunoSEQ multiplex PCR, and its TCRdb copy is limited to in-frame clones, with some not included. The sample has 60,000 to 65,000 clones, under 85% seen once. Sequencing was performed on PBMCs, taken from a glioma patient whose treatment included an IDH1 peptide vaccine. Every receptor here comes from a man aged 25-45 years with glioma. Both conserved end residues are part of each CDR3. The order of the fields is V gene, J gene, clone size, D gene, CDR3 protein, CDR3 DNA. D genes are given only for firm matches. The size of a clone is reported for some rows only, either as once, few or many, or as a class for expanded clones.

TRBV10-1	TRBJ1-2	.	TRBD1	CASSAGTDYGYTF	TGCGCCAGCTCCGCCGGGACAGACTATGGCTACACCTTC
TRBV7-9	TRBJ2-2	.	TRBD1	CASSSAGTGAGELFF	TGTGCCAGCAGCTCCGCCGGGACAGGGGCCGGGGAGCTGTTTTTT
TRBV7-2	TRBJ1-2	.	.	CASSLGGSQPGYTF	TGTGCCAGCAGCTTAGGGGGATCCCAACCGGGCTACACCTTC
TRBV5-6	TRBJ2-2	.	TRBD2	CASSPGLVGELFF	TGTGCCAGCAGCCCGGGACTAGTCGGGGAGCTGTTTTTT
TRBV18	TRBJ2-1	once	.	CASSPLKPEGNEQFF	TGTGCCAGCTCACCACTAAAGCCAGAAGGGAATGAGCAGTTCTTC
TRBV6-4	TRBJ1-2	.	.	CASSDLFGYGYTF	TGTGCCAGCAGTGACCTCTTCGGGTATGGCTACACCTTC
TRBV7-8	TRBJ1-4	.	.	CASSPHGGRNEKLFF	TGTGCCAGCAGCCCCCATGGGGGGAGAAATGAAAAACTGTTTTTT
TRBV5-1	TRBJ2-5	.	TRBD1	CASSSYRGRQETQYF	TGCGCCAGCAGCTCGTACAGGGGTCGCCAAGAGACCCAGTACTTC
TRBV28	TRBJ1-2	.	.	CASSPLSGGRPVRYTF	TGTGCCAGCAGTCCGCTATCCGGGGGTAGACCTGTCCGCTACACCTTC
TRBV19	TRBJ2-6	.	.	CASSGGEAGANVLTF	TGTGCCAGTAGCGGGGGCGAAGCTGGGGCCAACGTCCTGACTTTC
TRBV2	TRBJ1-5	.	TRBD1	CASRPDRLSNQPQHF	TGTGCCAGCAGGCCGGACAGGCTATCAAATCAGCCCCAGCATTTT
TRBV5-6	TRBJ1-3	.	.	CASSLRGHSGNTIYF	TGTGCCAGCAGCTTGAGGGGCCACTCTGGAAACACCATATATTTT
TRBV30	TRBJ2-5	.	TRBD2	CAWSGSSGGAEETQYF	TGTGCCTGGAGTGGTTCTAGCGGGGGGGCCGAAGAGACCCAGTACTTC
TRBV27	TRBJ2-1	once	.	CASSFGANGQFF	TGTGCCAGCAGTTTTGGGGCAAATGGGCAGTTCTTC
TRBV7-9	TRBJ2-1	few	TRBD1	CASSLEVTGGEQFF	TGTGCCAGCAGCTTAGAGGTCACAGGGGGTGAGCAGTTCTTC
TRBV7-9	TRBJ2-5	.	.	CATSERTQYF	TGTGCCACCTCGGAAAGGACCCAGTACTTC
TRBV28	TRBJ1-1	.	.	CASSPREANTEAFF	TGTGCCAGCAGCCCCCGTGAGGCGAACACTGAAGCTTTCTTT
TRBV13	TRBJ2-7	.	.	CASRLSGRSYEQYF	TGTGCCAGCAGACTATCGGGACGCTCCTACGAGCAGTACTTC
TRBV2	TRBJ2-7	.	TRBD1	CASSDMTGSSYEQYF	TGTGCCAGCAGTGACATGACAGGGAGCTCCTACGAGCAGTACTTC
TRBV2	TRBJ2-3	once	.	CASSLSTDTQYF	TGTGCCAGCAGCCTTAGCACAGATACGCAGTATTTT
TRBV7-6	TRBJ2-2	.	TRBD1	CASTLFGDRGITGELFF	TGTGCCAGCACCTTATTCGGGGACAGGGGTATTACCGGGGAGCTGTTTTTT
TRBV6-4	TRBJ2-3	once	.	CASSAGLSTDTQYF	TGTGCCAGCAGTGCGGGACTTAGCACAGATACGCAGTATTTT
TRBV14	TRBJ1-3	.	.	CASSRTGNTIYF	TGTGCCAGCAGCCGGACCGGAAACACCATATATTTT
TRBV4-2	TRBJ2-7	.	.	CASSHARTYEQYF	TGTGCCAGCAGCCACGCGAGGACCTACGAGCAGTACTTC
TRBV10-3	TRBJ1-1	few	.	CAISERDRDTEAFF	TGTGCCATCAGTGAGCGGGACCGCGACACTGAAGCTTTCTTT
TRBV2	TRBJ2-3	.	.	CASSGLGQGADTQYF	TGTGCCAGCAGTGGTTTAGGACAAGGTGCAGATACGCAGTATTTT
TRBV27	TRBJ1-1	.	TRBD1	CASSARDRVRDTEAFF	TGTGCCAGCAGTGCCAGGGACAGGGTGAGGGACACTGAAGCTTTCTTT
TRBV2	TRBJ1-6	few	TRBD1	CASSVQGVSPLHF	TGTGCCAGCAGTGTCCAGGGGGTATCACCCCTCCACTTT
TRBV5-4	TRBJ1-4	few	.	CASSLGSTGEKLFF	TGTGCCAGCAGCTTGGGTAGTACGGGTGAAAAACTGTTTTTT
TRBV4-1	TRBJ1-2	.	.	CASSQVLTGNYGYTF	TGCGCCAGCAGCCAAGTCCTCACAGGGAACTATGGCTACACCTTC
TRBV5-8	TRBJ1-2	.	TRBD1	CASSPDRGRGGYTF	TGTGCCAGCAGCCCAGACAGGGGCCGCGGGGGCTACACCTTC
TRBV5-1	TRBJ2-1	.	.	CASSLDYNEQFF	TGCGCCAGCAGCCTTGATTACAATGAGCAGTTCTTC
TRBV14	TRBJ1-2	once	TRBD1	CASSRPGAQGAGDGYTF	TGTGCCAGCAGCCGACCAGGGGCTCAGGGGGCGGGGGATGGCTACACCTTC
TRBV5-1	TRBJ1-4	.	TRBD1	CASSLLGTANEKLFF	TGCGCCAGCAGCTTGTTGGGGACAGCTAATGAAAAACTGTTTTTT
TRBV2	TRBJ1-1	.	TRBD1	CASSRVTGSTEAFF	TGTGCCAGCAGTCGAGTGACAGGGTCAACTGAAGCTTTCTTT
TRBV7-2	TRBJ2-1	few	TRBD1	CASSRGQTTLYNEQFF	TGTGCCAGCAGCAGGGGACAGACTACTCTCTACAATGAGCAGTTCTTC
TRBV25-1	TRBJ1-6	.	.	CASSEEDRYSPLHF	TGTGCCAGCAGTGAAGAAGACAGGTATTCACCCCTCCACTTT
TRBV2	TRBJ1-5	.	.	CASRGPGQPQHF	TGTGCCAGCAGAGGACCCGGGCAGCCCCAGCATTTT
TRBV5-8	TRBJ1-6	.	.	CASSLVRDSPLHF	TGTGCCAGCAGCTTGGTCAGGGATTCACCCCTCCACTTT
TRBV5-1	TRBJ2-5	once	TRBD2	CASSLVASGGRDETQYF	TGCGCCAGCAGCTTGGTCGCTAGCGGGGGCCGGGATGAGACCCAGTACTTC
TRBV6-5	TRBJ1-1	.	.	CASSFLHGIATEAFF	TGTGCCAGCAGTTTCCTCCACGGGATCGCAACTGAAGCTTTCTTT